Listed below are T cell receptor beta chains from one sample, sequenced in a study of cytomegalovirus exposure and HLA in healthy donors. Profiled with immunoSEQ multiplex PCR; TCRdb holds only in-frame clones, not every one. The sample yields about 140,000 clones, 70% to 85% seen once. The sequenced sample was PBMCs. The receptors originated from a man aged 25 to 45 in good health and CMV-seropositive. Both conserved end residues are part of each CDR3. A D gene is named only where the DNA matches it firmly. Clone size is not always given. Where it is, it says once, few, many or a class for expanded clones.

>15|once|TRBJ2-7|TRBV19|TRBD2
CASSIGLAAVYEQYF
TGTGCCAGTAGTATCGGACTAGCGGCCGTCTACGAGCAGTACTTC
>15|.|TRBJ2-4|TRBV29-1|.
CSVRLVSLAKNIQYF
TGCAGCGTTCGTCTAGTCAGCCTAGCCAAAAACATTCAGTACTTC
>18|.|TRBJ2-1|TRBV18|TRBD2
CASSPTPVLAGAYNEQFF
TGTGCCAGCTCACCAACGCCTGTACTAGCGGGGGCCTACAATGAGCAGTTCTTC
>19|once|TRBJ1-5|TRBV21-1|.
CASSKIMRGGPRLNQPQHF
TGTGCCAGCAGCAAAATTATGCGGGGGGGTCCCCGTTTGAATCAGCCCCAGCATTTT
>13|.|TRBJ2-7|TRBV11-3|TRBD1
CASSARDSYEQYF
TGTGCCAGCAGCGCCCGGGACAGCTACGAGCAGTACTTC
>13|.|TRBJ1-2|TRBV28|TRBD1
CASSKSGQGTYTF
TGTGCCAGCAGTAAATCAGGACAGGGGACCTACACCTTC
>15|.|TRBJ2-3|TRBV19|TRBD2
CASSGLGGFEGTQYF
TGTGCCAGTAGCGGACTAGGTGGTTTCGAGGGTACGCAGTATTTT
>16|.|TRBJ1-3|TRBV7-8|.
CASSSGDLLSGNTIYF
TGTGCCAGCAGCTCGGGGGACCTCCTCTCTGGAAACACCATATATTTT
>15|.|TRBJ2-7|TRBV11-2|TRBD2
CASSFVAGERYEQYF
TGTGCCAGCAGCTTCGTAGCGGGGGAACGCTACGAGCAGTACTTC
>15|.|TRBJ1-4|TRBV30|.
CAWSVLGTGNEKLFF
TGTGCCTGGAGTGTACTGGGGACTGGGAATGAAAAACTGTTTTTT
>12|.|TRBJ1-4|TRBV29-1|TRBD1
CSATGTDEKLFF
TGCAGCGCAACCGGGACAGATGAAAAACTGTTTTTT
>16|.|TRBJ1-3|TRBV28|TRBD1
CASISTGTGSGNTIYF
TGTGCCAGCATCTCGACCGGGACAGGGTCCGGAAACACCATATATTTT
>13|once|TRBJ2-2|TRBV5-1|.
CATTGKNTGELFF
TGCGCCACTACGGGGAAGAACACCGGGGAGCTGTTTTTT
>15|.|TRBJ2-1|TRBV19|TRBD2
CASSPQAGVSNEQFF
TGTGCCAGTAGTCCCCAAGCGGGAGTAAGCAATGAGCAGTTCTTC
>14|few|TRBJ1-1|TRBV6-5|TRBD1
CASRRRQGVGEAFF
TGTGCCAGCAGACGGAGGCAGGGGGTAGGTGAAGCTTTCTTT
>16|.|TRBJ2-3|TRBV2|TRBD2
CAGNPLLAGVGDTQYF
TGTGCCGGGAATCCACTACTAGCGGGGGTGGGAGATACGCAGTATTTT
>15|.|TRBJ2-5|TRBV2|.
CASSERRNRQETQYF
TGTGCCAGCAGTGAAAGGAGGAACCGCCAAGAGACCCAGTACTTC
>16|.|TRBJ1-1|TRBV4-2|.
CASSQGGEGEGTEAFF
TGTGCCAGCAGCCAAGGCGGGGAAGGGGAGGGCACTGAAGCTTTCTTT
>15|.|TRBJ2-7|TRBV7-8|TRBD1
CASSPRQGAPYEQYF
TGTGCCAGCAGCCCCAGACAGGGGGCCCCCTACGAGCAGTACTTC
>16|.|TRBJ1-5|TRBV5-8|TRBD1
CASSPRTGNSNQPQHF
TGTGCCAGCAGCCCAAGGACAGGGAATAGCAATCAGCCCCAGCATTTT
>14|once|TRBJ2-3|TRBV14|TRBD1
CASSSQGQGDTQYF
TGTGCCAGCAGCTCACAGGGACAGGGAGATACGCAGTATTTT
>15|.|TRBJ2-2|TRBV9|.
CASSLRGGYTGELFF
TGTGCCAGCAGCCTCCGAGGGGGTTACACCGGGGAGCTGTTTTTT
>16|.|TRBJ2-5|TRBV9|.
CASSVGLSGPQETQYF
TGTGCCAGCAGCGTAGGTCTTAGCGGCCCGCAAGAGACCCAGTACTTC
>12|.|TRBJ1-1|TRBV7-9|.
CSSSSSDSEAFF
TGTTCCAGCAGCTCCTCTGACAGCGAAGCTTTCTTT
>13|.|TRBJ2-1|TRBV12-5|.
CASGLGEVDEQFF
TGTGCTAGTGGTCTCGGAGAAGTCGATGAGCAGTTCTTC
>16|.|TRBJ1-5|TRBV18|.
CASSPLPDSSNQPQHF
TGTGCCAGCTCACCCCTACCGGACTCCAGCAATCAGCCCCAGCATTTT
>14|once|TRBJ1-5|TRBV2|.
CASSEVRVEQPQHF
TGTGCCAGCAGTGAAGTCAGGGTGGAACAGCCCCAGCATTTT
>12|.|TRBJ1-4|TRBV19|.
CASSLRTEKLFF
TGTGCCAGTAGTCTCCGGACAGAAAAACTGTTTTTT
>17|.|TRBJ1-2|TRBV19|TRBD1
CASRSSLTGDGIYGYTF
TGTGCCAGTAGATCATCTCTTACAGGGGACGGAATCTATGGCTACACCTTC
>14|.|TRBJ1-4|TRBV2|TRBD1
CASSDRGEDEKLFF
TGTGCCAGCAGTGACAGGGGGGAAGATGAAAAACTGTTTTTT
>13|.|TRBJ2-1|TRBV9|.
CASSAQDSPIQFF
TGTGCCAGCAGCGCCCAGGACAGTCCCATACAGTTCTTC
>13|.|TRBJ2-7|TRBV30|.
CAWTRGVSYEQYF
TGTGCCTGGACCCGAGGAGTCTCCTACGAGCAGTACTTC
>15|.|TRBJ1-6|TRBV5-4|TRBD1
CASSLGGNYNSPLHF
TGTGCCAGCAGCTTAGGGGGCAACTATAATTCACCCCTCCACTTT
>15|.|TRBJ2-1|TRBV5-4|TRBD1
CASSWPGQAYNEQFF
TGTGCCAGCAGCTGGCCGGGACAGGCCTACAATGAGCAGTTCTTC
>15|.|TRBJ2-3|TRBV4-2|TRBD2
CASSQGSSGVDTQYF
TGTGCCAGCAGCCAGGGTTCAAGCGGGGTAGATACGCAGTATTTT
>16|few|TRBJ1-1|TRBV5-6|.
CASSLEFGVANTEAFF
TGTGCCAGCAGCTTGGAATTCGGGGTCGCGAACACTGAAGCTTTCTTT
>16|once|TRBJ2-7|TRBV27|.
CASSRYATRDTYEQYF
TGTGCCAGCAGCCGTTACGCAACCCGGGACACTTACGAGCAGTACTTC